This T cell receptor beta chain was recorded in a study of T-cell reconstitution after alpha-beta-depleted transplantation in children. Notes on the study in general: Several hundred graft clones that had expanded were reportedly the source of alpha-beta T cells about two months after transplant.

Many counts were recorded for this clonotype. The antigen is undetermined. V was pared by 4 bases and J by 7 bases, with 26 bases between. The CDR3 runs to 18 residues. Germline V CDR1 and CDR2: MGHDK, SYGVNS. Molecular barcoding with unique molecular identifiers was used for the TCRbeta library. TCRdb re-derived calls from the PCR reads in MiXCR, one entry per CDR3 protein. Here the sample spans fewer than 450,000 distinct CDR3 sequences, around 15% being singletons. The TCR originated in a male patient aged 2-15 years who had a stem cell transplant for acute lymphoblastic leukemia, so the T cells may come from the graft donor. The sample here was PBMCs, mostly from graft donor cells, taken 360 days after TCRalphabeta/CD19-depleted stem cell transplant. This sequence joins TRBV25-1 and TRBJ2-1, with D possibly being TRBD2 (5 bases). The CDR3 here is CASSASRPLAPTRNEQFF. CDR3 nucleotides: TGTGCCAGCAGTGCCTCCAGGCCCCTAGCACCTACTAGGAATGAGCAGTTCTTC.